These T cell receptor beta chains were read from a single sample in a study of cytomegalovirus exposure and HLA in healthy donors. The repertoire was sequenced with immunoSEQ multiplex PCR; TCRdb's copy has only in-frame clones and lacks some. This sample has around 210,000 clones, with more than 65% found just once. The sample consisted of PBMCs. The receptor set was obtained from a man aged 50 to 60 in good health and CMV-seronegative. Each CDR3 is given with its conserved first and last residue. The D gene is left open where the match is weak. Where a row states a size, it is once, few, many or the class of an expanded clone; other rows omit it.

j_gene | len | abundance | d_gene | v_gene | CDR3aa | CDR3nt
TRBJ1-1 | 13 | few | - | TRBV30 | CACNRNLNTEAFF | TGTGCCTGCAACAGAAACCTGAACACTGAAGCTTTCTTT
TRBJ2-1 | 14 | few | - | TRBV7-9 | CASSPRAPYNEQFF | TGTGCCAGCAGCCCGAGAGCCCCCTACAATGAGCAGTTCTTC
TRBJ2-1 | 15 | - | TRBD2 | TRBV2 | CASGGLAVGNNEQFF | TGTGCCAGCGGGGGACTAGCGGTTGGAAACAATGAGCAGTTCTTC
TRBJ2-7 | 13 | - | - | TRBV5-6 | CASSLGGVYEQYF | TGTGCCAGCAGCTTGGGGGGGGTCTACGAGCAGTACTTC
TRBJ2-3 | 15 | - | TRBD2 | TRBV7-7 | CASSLTSGVTDTQYF | TGTGCTAGCAGCCTGACTAGCGGGGTCACAGATACGCAGTATTTT
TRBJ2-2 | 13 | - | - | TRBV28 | CASSLPGAGELFF | TGTGCCAGCAGTCTCCCGGGGGCCGGGGAGCTGTTTTTT
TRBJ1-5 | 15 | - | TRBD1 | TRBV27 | CASSGGQGLNQPQHF | TGTGCCAGCAGTGGGGGACAGGGACTGAATCAGCCCCAGCATTTT
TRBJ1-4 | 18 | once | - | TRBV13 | CASRATIRTETTNEKLFF | TGTGCCAGCAGGGCTACAATTCGGACAGAGACAACTAATGAAAAACTGTTTTTT
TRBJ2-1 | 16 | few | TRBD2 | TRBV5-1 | CASSFLAGGPGNEQFF | TGCGCCAGCAGCTTTCTAGCGGGAGGGCCAGGGAATGAGCAGTTCTTC
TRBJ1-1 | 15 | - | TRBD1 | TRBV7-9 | CASSQVGTANTEAFF | TGTGCCAGCAGCCAAGTCGGGACAGCGAACACTGAAGCTTTCTTT
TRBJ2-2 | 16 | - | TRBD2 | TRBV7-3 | CASSGQSGSLTGELFF | TGTGCCAGCAGCGGCCAAAGCGGGAGTCTCACCGGGGAGCTGTTTTTT
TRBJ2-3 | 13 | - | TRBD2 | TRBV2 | CASQREGGQPQYF | TGTGCCAGCCAGAGGGAGGGTGGTCAGCCCCAGTATTTT
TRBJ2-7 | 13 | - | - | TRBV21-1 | CATIDRQTYEQYF | TGTGCCACCATAGACAGGCAGACTTACGAGCAGTACTTC
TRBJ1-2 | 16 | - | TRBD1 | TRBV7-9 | CASSRFWDRGNVGYTF | TGTGCCAGCAGCCGTTTTTGGGACAGGGGTAATGTCGGCTACACCTTC
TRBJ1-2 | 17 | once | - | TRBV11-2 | CASSSGEDRPPFYGYTF | TGTGCCAGCAGCTCAGGAGAAGACAGACCTCCGTTCTATGGCTACACCTTC
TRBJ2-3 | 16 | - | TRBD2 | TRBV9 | CASSTRTSGRTDTQYF | TGTGCCAGCAGCACCCGGACTAGCGGGAGGACAGATACGCAGTATTTT
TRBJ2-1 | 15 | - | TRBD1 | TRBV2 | CASRATGGAYNEQFF | TGTGCCAGCAGAGCTACAGGGGGCGCGTACAATGAGCAGTTCTTC
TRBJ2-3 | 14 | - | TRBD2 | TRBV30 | CAWEAGGVSDTQYF | TGTGCCTGGGAAGCGGGAGGGGTCTCAGATACGCAGTATTTT